This entry lists 27 T cell receptor beta chains sequenced from one sample in a study of CD8 T cells in ankylosing spondylitis. TCRdb redid the calling of the 5' RACE reads with MiXCR, one entry per CDR3 protein. This table has 150,000 to 200,000 distinct CDR3 sequences, about a sixth appearing once. Input material: blood, either unsorted or a sorted T cell fraction (not recorded which). These receptors came from a male donor with ankylosing spondylitis or in good health (not recorded which).

This clonotype was seen repeatedly, ten times or more. The chain recombines TRBV29-1 with TRBJ2-7; 9 bases line up with TRBD1. The CDR3 is 14 amino acids. CDR1 and CDR2 (germline): SQVTM, ANQGSEA. The V segment lost 4 bases and the J segment 4 bases; nucleotides outside the gene matches: 8. The CDR3 region is CSVVRTGVGYEQYF. The CDR3 DNA reads as TGCAGCGTTGTCCGGACAGGGGTGGGTTACGAGCAGTACTTC.

This clonotype was seen a few times. The CDR3 nucleotides are TGCAGTGCTAGAAATATAGCGGGAGGCCCGGAGACCCAGTACTTC. Its translation is CSARNIAGGPETQYF. The chain recombines TRBV20-1 with TRBJ2-5; 10 nucleotides match TRBD2. The CDR3 runs to 15 residues. Germline values: CDR1 DFQATT, CDR2 SNEGSKA (reference sequence). The V gene end was trimmed by 2 bases and the J gene end by 5 bases; junction bases not matched to a gene: 8.

This clonotype came up many times. The V and J genes are TRBV10-3 and TRBJ2-3, with D perhaps TRBD1 or TRBD2 (6 bases each). Trimming stripped 11 bases from V and 0 bases from J, with 15 bases between. The CDR3 runs to 14 residues. Germline V gene lookup returns CDR1 ENHRY and CDR2 SYGVKD. CDR3 protein: CAFSGAGSTDTQYF. The CDR3 coding sequence is TGTGCCTTCTCGGGGGCGGGAAGCACAGATACGCAGTATTTT.

This sequence joins TRBV4-1 and TRBJ2-1; 12 bases align to TRBD2. CDR1 and CDR2 from the germline V gene are MGHRA and YSYEKL. This CDR3 has 21 residues. V lost 0 bases to trimming and J lost 0 bases; unmatched junction nucleotides: 12. CDR3 DNA: TGCGCCAGCAGCCAAGATGGCCCGGGGCTAGCGGGAGGGCCCTCCTACAATGAGCAGTTCTTC. This codes for CASSQDGPGLAGGPSYNEQFF.

This clonotype has at least ten counts. V usage is TRBV21-1 and J usage is TRBJ2-1; the table's D call TRBD1 went unverified against the DNA. TRBV21-1 is flagged as a pseudogene. This CDR3 has 17 amino acids. The CDR3 reads CASSKVRPGSPWPWQFF. In nucleotides, the CDR3 is TGTGCCAGCAGCAAAGTACGTCCGGGATCACCCTGGCCATGGCAGTTCTTC.

This clonotype was observed at least ten times. The chain has TRBV20-1 and TRBJ1-5; TRBD1 agrees at 7 bases. The V gene end was trimmed by 6 bases and the J gene end by 3 bases; junction bases not matched to a gene: 8. The germline gives CDR1 DFQATT, CDR2 SNEGSKA (reference sequence). The CDR3 loop spans 14 amino acids. DNA of the CDR3: TGCAGTGCCAGGGACAGCGGATACAATCAGCCCCAGCATTTT. The encoded protein is CSARDSGYNQPQHF.

Many counts were recorded for this clonotype. V usage is TRBV29-1 and J usage is TRBJ2-7, with 7 bases aligning to TRBD2. V shed 4 bases and J 0 bases; nucleotides not matched to a gene: 6. From germline, CDR1 is SQVTM and CDR2 ANQGSEA. The CDR3 sequence is 14 residues long. CDR3 nucleotide sequence: TGCAGCGTTGTGCCGCTAGCGGCCTCCTACGAGCAGTACTTC. Encoded protein: CSVVPLAASYEQYF.

The genes are TRBV10-3 and TRBJ2-3, with D unclear. The germline CDR1 and CDR2 sequences are ENHRY and SYGVKD. V shed 4 bases and J shed 5 bases, with 7 bases lying between them. This CDR3 has 12 residues. In DNA, the CDR3 is TGTGCCATCAGTGTGAATGGAGATACGCAGTATTTT. Its protein product is CAISVNGDTQYF.

The chain joins TRBV3-1 to TRBJ2-5, with 10 nucleotides matching TRBD2. The CDR3 contains 17 residues. From germline, CDR1 is LGHDT and CDR2 YNNKEL (reference sequence). Germline trimming cut 0 bases from V and 6 bases from J; bases unmatched to any gene: 10. CDR3 region: CASSQDGPSGSLQTQYF. CDR3 nucleotides: TGTGCCAGCAGCCAAGATGGCCCTAGCGGGAGTTTACAGACCCAGTACTTC.

This clonotype was seen ten or more times. CDR3 protein: CSARDPFGTGGGAKNSPLHF. DNA of the CDR3: TGCAGTGCTAGAGATCCATTCGGGACAGGGGGAGGTGCGAAGAATTCACCCCTCCACTTT. This sequence joins TRBV20-1 and TRBJ1-6; 11 bases are shared with TRBD1. Germline loops: CDR1 DFQATT, CDR2 SNEGSKA (reference sequence). The CDR3 covers 20 residues. Unmatched junction bases numbered 17, after V lost 0 bases and J lost 7 bases.

This chain links TRBV2 with TRBJ1-2; a possible D gene is TRBD1 (6 bases). CDR1 is SNHLY and CDR2 is FYNNEI in the germline V gene. The CDR3 is made up of 15 amino acids. V was cut by 0 bases and J by 4 bases, with 12 bases left in between. DNA for the CDR3: TGTGCCAGCAGTGAAGCGCCAGGGGCAGGCTATGGCTACACCTTC. This codes for CASSEAPGAGYGYTF.

This clonotype was seen many times. The chain links TRBV5-1 to TRBJ2-3, with TRBD2 identical over 14 bases. Per germline, CDR1 SGHRS and CDR2 YFSETQ. CDR3 length equals 18 residues. J lost 0 bases, V lost 4 bases, and 7 bases had no gene match. The CDR3 spells CASSVPGLAGESTDTQYF. The DNA for the CDR3 is TGCGCCAGCAGCGTACCGGGACTAGCGGGAGAGAGCACAGATACGCAGTATTTT.

The J gene is TRBJ1-1, the V gene TRBV12-3 or TRBV12-4, with 12 bases aligning to TRBD1. V gave up 4 bases and J gave up 6 bases; unmatched junction bases: 6. This CDR3 region has 15 residues. The CDR3 coding sequence is TGTGCCAGCAGTTCCCGGGACAGGGGGCTGTCTGAAGCTTTCTTT. Protein sequence: CASSSRDRGLSEAFF.

Of note for this clonotype: A much larger clone lies one base from this, so it may be a read error. The rearrangement uses TRBV28 and TRBJ2-5; TRBD2 matches at 10 bases. After removal of 8 bases from V and 3 bases from J, the junction contained 12 bases not matched to a gene. The CDR3 spans 16 residues. Per the germline V gene, CDR1 is MDHEN and CDR2 is SYDVKM. Here the CDR3 DNA reads TGTGCCAGCTCCTGGGAAACTAGCGGGGTAAAAGAGACCCAGTACTTC. It specifies CASSWETSGVKETQYF.

This clonotype was observed many times. This sequence joins TRBV6-1 and TRBJ2-7, with a tentative D call TRBD2 (5 bases). Per germline, CDR1 MNHNS and CDR2 SASEGT. Trimming left V 7 bases short and J 0 bases short, with 7 bases between. This CDR3 has 12 residues. CDR3 sequence reads: CASTAASYEQYF. The CDR3 DNA is TGTGCCAGCACAGCGGCCTCCTACGAGCAGTACTTC.

This clonotype was counted at least ten times. This chain connects TRBV20-1 to TRBJ2-2; D remains unclear. From germline, CDR1 is DFQATT and CDR2 SNEGSKA (reference sequence). The CDR3 has 14 residues. Trimming stripped 0 bases from V and 2 bases from J, with 7 bases between. The DNA of the CDR3 is TGCAGTGCTAGAGATACGTCCAACACCGGGGAGCTGTTTTTT. Residues: CSARDTSNTGELFF.

J is TRBJ1-5 and V is TRBV7-6, with unresolved D. The CDR3 runs 14 residues. Trimming removed 5 bases from V and 2 bases from J, with 10 bases in between. CDR1 is SGHVS and CDR2 is FNYEAQ in the germline V gene. As DNA, the CDR3 is TGTGCCAGCAGCCCATTCCGGGGCAATCAGCCCCAGCATTTT. Protein product: CASSPFRGNQPQHF.

The CDR3 is CASTKREGLGTQYF. The CDR3 DNA reads TGTGCCAGCACCAAGCGGGAGGGCCTAGGTACGCAGTATTTT. The chain combines TRBV5-6 with TRBJ2-3; 10 bases match TRBD2. This CDR3 is built from 14 residues. Germline CDR1 and CDR2: SGHDT and YYEEEE. Germline trimming cut 6 bases from V and 8 bases from J; bases unmatched to any gene: 9.

This clonotype has just a few counts. A much more abundant neighbour one base away suggests this may be a read error. J is TRBJ2-1 and V is TRBV5-1, with 9 nucleotides matching TRBD2. Germline CDR1 is SGHRS and CDR2 is YFSETQ. This CDR3 region has 16 residues. V shed 0 bases and J 2 bases; nucleotides not matched to a gene: 3. This CDR3 reads CASSLAAGGPYNEQFF. CDR3 DNA sequence: TGCGCCAGCAGCTTGGCTGCGGGAGGGCCCTACAATGAGCAGTTCTTC.

The V gene is TRBV19, the J gene TRBJ2-7; a weak D match, TRBD1 (5 bases). V was clipped by 2 bases and J by 0 bases, with 11 bases between them. CDR3 length: 15 residues. Germline CDR1 is LNHDA and CDR2 is SQIVND (reference sequence). For the CDR3, the DNA is TGTGCCAGTAGTATACGAGACAGCTACTCCTACGAGCAGTACTTC. Its protein is CASSIRDSYSYEQYF.

The chain links TRBV4-2 to TRBJ1-1, with no clear D. The CDR3 length is 12 residues. CDR1 and CDR2 (germline): LGHNA, YNFKEQ. V was pared by 11 bases and J by 6 bases, with 16 bases between. CDR3 sequence: CAWGSFVAEAFF. The CDR3 DNA reads TGTGCCTGGGGTTCGTTTGTGGCTGAAGCTTTCTTT.

This clonotype appeared a few times. In DNA, the CDR3 is TGCAGTGCTAAACCGGGACAGGGGTTTCAAGAGACCCAGTACTTC. This gives the protein CSAKPGQGFQETQYF. This chain links TRBV20-1 with TRBJ2-5; TRBD1 agrees at 10 bases. CDR1 is DFQATT, CDR2 SNEGSKA, per germline (reference sequence). Trimming at V came to 4 bases and at J to 2 bases, leaving 7 bases not matched to a gene. CDR3 length equals 15 residues.

At least ten counts were recorded for this clonotype. The V call is TRBV20-1, the J call TRBJ2-3, with D perhaps matching TRBD2 (5 bases). The CDR3 length is 13 residues. CDR1 is DFQATT, CDR2 SNEGSKA, per germline (reference sequence). V lost 7 bases and J 6 bases, leaving 17 bases between the germline ends. CDR3 DNA: TGCAGTGTGAAAGGTGGGAGATTCGATACGCAGTATTTT. It specifies CSVKGGRFDTQYF.

The V call is TRBV6-4, the J call TRBJ1-2; 12 bases are a match to TRBD1. Losses at the gene ends were 4 bases for V and 10 bases for J; bases not matched to a gene: 10. Germline V gene sequence: CDR1 MRHNA, CDR2 SNTAGT. The CDR3 has 15 amino acids. CDR3 DNA sequence: TGTGCCAGCAGTGCTACCGGGACAGGGGGCCGGGACTACACCTTC. It specifies CASSATGTGGRDYTF.

This clonotype was detected only a few times. The gene calls are TRBV29-1 and TRBJ1-1, with 7 bases aligning to TRBD1. The CDR3 is 11 amino acids. Germline trimming cut 6 bases from V and 5 bases from J; bases unmatched to any gene: 3. Per germline, CDR1 SQVTM and CDR2 ANQGSEA. CDR3 bases: TGCAGCGTGGCGACAGGGACTGAAGCTTTCTTT. It codes for CSVATGTEAFF.

This clonotype was seen at least ten times. The V call is TRBV4-1, the J call TRBJ2-5; TRBD2 matches at 7 bases. Germline V gene data show CDR1 as MGHRA and CDR2 as YSYEKL. This CDR3 is built from 16 residues. Trimming took 1 base from V and 3 from J; bases not matched to a gene: 8. The CDR3 DNA reads TGCGCCAGCAGCCAAGCCTTCGGGCTAGCGGAAGAGACCCAGTACTTC. It yields the protein CASSQAFGLAEETQYF.

This clonotype was observed a few times. The V gene is TRBV19, the J gene TRBJ2-4; TRBD1 might be the D (6 bases). V lost 7 bases and J 5 bases, leaving 12 bases between the germline ends. CDR1 LNHDA and CDR2 SQIVND come from the germline V gene (reference sequence). The CDR3 length is 13 residues. Here the CDR3 reads CASTRPGENIQYF. For the CDR3, the DNA is TGTGCCAGTACCCGTCCAGGGGAAAACATTCAGTACTTC. Full variable domain (missing parts from reference TRBV19 and TRBJ2-4): DGGITQSPKYLFRKEGQNVTLSCEQNLNHDAMYWYRQDPGQGLRLIYYSQIVNDFQKGDIAEGYSVSREKKESFPLTVTSAQKNPTAFYLCASTRPGENIQYFGAGTRLSVL.